The next 2 T cell receptor beta chains were all read from a single sample in a study of blood T cell repertoires in COVID-19. The protocol was immunoSEQ multiplex PCR, while the TCRdb copy is restricted to in-frame clones and leaves out a portion. The sample lists roughly 73,000 clones, around three quarters seen once, with around 16% in the top ten. Sequencing used peripheral blood. All receptors derive from a human donor in a cohort sampled during active COVID-19.

The chain links TRBV11-3 to TRBJ2-1, with 10 nucleotides matching TRBD1. The CDR3 contains 16 residues. After removal of 6 bases from V and 3 bases from J, the junction contained 8 bases not matched to a gene. Germline V gene lookup returns CDR1 SGHNT and CDR2 YENEEA. As DNA, the CDR3 is TGTGCCAGCAGTCACGGGGACAGGGGTTACTACAATGAGCAGTTCTTC. Its translation: CASSHGDRGYYNEQFF.

The V and J genes are TRBV27 and TRBJ1-2; 10 nucleotides match TRBD1. This CDR3 contains 15 residues. V lost 3 bases to trimming and J lost 8 bases; unmatched junction nucleotides: 9. The germline V gene encodes CDR1 MNHEY and CDR2 SMNVEV (reference sequence). The CDR3, as DNA: TGTGCCAGCAGTTTGGGGCGACAGGGGGCAAGGGGCTACACCTTC. Encoded protein: CASSLGRQGARGYTF.